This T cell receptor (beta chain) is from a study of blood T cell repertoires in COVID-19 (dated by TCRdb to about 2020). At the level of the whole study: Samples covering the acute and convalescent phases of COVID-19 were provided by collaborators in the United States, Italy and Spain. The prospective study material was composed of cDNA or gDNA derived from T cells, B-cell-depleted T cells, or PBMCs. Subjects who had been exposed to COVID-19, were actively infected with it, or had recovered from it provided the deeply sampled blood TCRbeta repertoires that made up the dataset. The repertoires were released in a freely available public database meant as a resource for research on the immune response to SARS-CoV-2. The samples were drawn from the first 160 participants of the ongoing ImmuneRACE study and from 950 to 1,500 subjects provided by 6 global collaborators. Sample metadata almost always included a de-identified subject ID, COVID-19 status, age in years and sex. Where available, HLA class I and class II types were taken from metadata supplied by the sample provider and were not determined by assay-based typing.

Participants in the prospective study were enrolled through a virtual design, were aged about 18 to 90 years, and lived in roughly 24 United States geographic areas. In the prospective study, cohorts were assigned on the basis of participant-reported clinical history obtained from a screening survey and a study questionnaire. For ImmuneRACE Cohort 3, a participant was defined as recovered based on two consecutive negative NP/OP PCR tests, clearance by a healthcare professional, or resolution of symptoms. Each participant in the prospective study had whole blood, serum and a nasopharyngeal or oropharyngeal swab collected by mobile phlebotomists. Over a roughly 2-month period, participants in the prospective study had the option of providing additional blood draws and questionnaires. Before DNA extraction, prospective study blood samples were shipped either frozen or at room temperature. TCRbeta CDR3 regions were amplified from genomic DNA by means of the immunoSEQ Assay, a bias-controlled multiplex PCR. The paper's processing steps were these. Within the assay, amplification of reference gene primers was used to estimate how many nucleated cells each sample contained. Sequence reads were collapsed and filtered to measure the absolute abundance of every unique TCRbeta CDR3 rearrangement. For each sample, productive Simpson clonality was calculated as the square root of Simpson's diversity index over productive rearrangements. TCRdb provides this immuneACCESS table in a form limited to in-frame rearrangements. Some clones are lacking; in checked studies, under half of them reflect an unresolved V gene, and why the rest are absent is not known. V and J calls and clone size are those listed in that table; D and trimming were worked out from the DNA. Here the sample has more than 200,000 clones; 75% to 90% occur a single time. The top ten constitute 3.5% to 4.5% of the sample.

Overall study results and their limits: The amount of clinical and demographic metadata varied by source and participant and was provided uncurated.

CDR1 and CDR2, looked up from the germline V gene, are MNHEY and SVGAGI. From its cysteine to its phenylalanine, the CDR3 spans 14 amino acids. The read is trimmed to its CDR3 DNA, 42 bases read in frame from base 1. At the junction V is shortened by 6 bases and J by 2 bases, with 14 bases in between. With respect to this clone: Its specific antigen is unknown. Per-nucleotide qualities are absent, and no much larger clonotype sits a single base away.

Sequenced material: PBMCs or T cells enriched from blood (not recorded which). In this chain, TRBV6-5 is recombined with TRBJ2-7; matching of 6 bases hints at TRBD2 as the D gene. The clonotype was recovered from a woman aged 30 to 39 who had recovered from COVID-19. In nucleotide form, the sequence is TGTGCCAGCAGCCCGGGGGACGGAACCTACGAGCAGTACTTC. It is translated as CASSPGDGTYEQYF.